This TCR beta chain was recorded in a study of blood T cell repertoires in COVID-19. Study information: From the United States, Italy and Spain came samples of acute and convalescent COVID-19. The cDNA or gDNA used as material had been derived from T cells, B-cell-depleted T cells, or PBMCs.

In the original workflow: Cell counts per sample came from amplifying reference gene primers. Generated by immunoSEQ multiplex PCR, the TCRdb table keeps only in-frame clones and is missing some. Clonal size and the V and J genes are those of that table, whereas D and trimming came from the DNA. Among about 170,000 clones, approximately 90% were seen once, and the ten largest hold roughly 24%. The V end was cut by 3 bases, the J end by 4 bases, with 10 bases between. The germline gives CDR1 SGHTA, CDR2 FQGNSA. This CDR3 has 14 amino acids. The TCR originated in a man between 60 and 75 years old with acute or convalescent COVID-19. The sample taken for sequencing was peripheral blood. This chain connects TRBV7-2 to TRBJ1-5; D is ambiguous. CDR3 residues: CASSFRTGNQPQHF. CDR3 bases: TGTGCCAGCAGCTTTCGGACGGGGAATCAGCCCCAGCATTTT.